This T cell receptor (beta chain) was obtained from a study of identical twins. MiXCR, applied by TCRdb to the 5' RACE reads, yields one record per CDR3 protein. Here the sample spans around 250,000 distinct CDR3 sequences, more than 9.5% being singletons. V was trimmed by 0 bases and J by 4 bases, leaving 9 bases between them. The CDR3 is 14 residues long. Germline V lookup: CDR1 MNHEY, CDR2 SMNVEV (reference sequence). This clonotype was recorded a few times. The data were also submitted as part of a second study, on yellow fever vaccine responses in identical twins.

Sequencing was carried out using memory (CD45RO+) T cells sorted from blood. The chain joins TRBV27 to TRBJ1-2, with D possibly being TRBD1 (5 bases). This clonotype was sampled from a woman between 18 and 29 years old in good health. The CDR3 reads CASSLSVTVYGYTF. The CDR3 DNA reads TGTGCCAGCAGTTTATCGGTGACAGTCTATGGCTACACCTTC.